These 25 T cell receptor beta chains were sequenced from one sample in a study of beta chain features in type 1 diabetes. cDNA synthesis used the whole RNA isolate, giving expressed TCRB sequences. Clones were sequenced by immunoSEQ multiplex PCR, and TCRdb holds only the in-frame ones, with some missing. The sample has 600,000 to 650,000 clones; 15% are singletons. Sequencing input: naive CD4+ T cells from blood. The origin of the receptors is a man between 18 and 35 years old in good health.

This chain connects TRBV29-1 to TRBJ2-7; 7 bases match TRBD2. This CDR3 has 13 residues. Germline V CDR1 and CDR2: SQVTM, ANQGSEA. V was pared by 8 bases and J by 2 bases, with 9 bases of the junction left unmatched. The CDR3 nucleotides are TGCAGCACCAGACTAGCCGGCACCTACGAGCAGTACTTC. Protein: CSTRLAGTYEQYF.

A note on this clone: The sample has other DNA sequences that encode this CDR3 too. The CDR3 reads CASSYGGNEQFF. CDR3 DNA: TGTGCCAGCAGTTACGGAGGGAATGAGCAGTTCTTC. This chain links TRBV6-5 with TRBJ2-1; D is possibly TRBD2 (6 bases). V was clipped by 2 bases and J by 7 bases, with 6 bases between them. The germline CDR1 and CDR2 sequences are MNHEY and SVGAGI. The CDR3 is made up of 12 amino acids.

This sequence joins TRBV5-4 and TRBJ2-7, with D possibly being TRBD2 (7 bases). Germline lookup yields CDR1 SGHNT and CDR2 YYREEE (reference sequence). This CDR3 region has 14 residues. The ends were cut back, 10 bases at V and 0 bases at J, with 17 bases in the middle. The CDR3 nucleotides are TGTGCCTACCGCGGGGGCGGAATCTCCTACGAGCAGTACTTC. Residues: CAYRGGGISYEQYF.

This clone was detected only a few times. The genes are TRBV2 and TRBJ2-2; D uncertain. The germline V gene encodes CDR1 SNHLY and CDR2 FYNNEI. V lost 7 bases and J lost 8, with 14 bases in between. This CDR3 comprises 13 residues. The CDR3 is CASMKLNTGELFF. The CDR3 DNA reads as TGTGCCAGCATGAAATTAAATACTGGGGAGCTGTTTTTT.

This rearrangement joins TRBV18 to TRBJ2-6; 8 bases are a match to TRBD1. The CDR3 length is 18 residues. Germline CDR1 and CDR2: KGHSH and LQKENI. After removal of 3 bases from V and 1 base from J, the junction contained 8 bases not matched to a gene. The CDR3 loop is CASSPNTGGVSGANVLTF. The CDR3 DNA reads TGTGCCAGCTCACCCAACACAGGGGGAGTATCTGGGGCCAACGTCCTGACTTTC. Combining the CDR3 with reference TRBV18 and TRBJ2-6 gives the whole variable domain NAGVMQNPRHLVRRRGQEARLRCSPMKGHSHVYWYRQLPEEGLKFMVYLQKENIIDESGMPKERFSAEFPKEGPSILRIQQVVRGDSAAYFCASSPNTGGVSGANVLTFGAGSRLTVL.

This clone appeared a few times. The CDR3 bases are TGTGCTAGTGGTTTGGTCCTGGACACCCTAACAGCTGAAGCTTTCTTT. This gives the protein CASGLVLDTLTAEAFF. The chain combines TRBV12-5 with TRBJ1-1, with a weak D call TRBD1 (5 bases). The CDR3 extends over 16 amino acids. CDR1 is LGHNT and CDR2 is FRNRAP in the germline V gene. V lost 0 bases to trimming and J lost 6 bases, with 17 bases between them.

This clone showed up just once. CDR3 sequence (DNA): TGTGCCAGCAGCCAGGCAGGGGGGGAGACCCAGTACTTC. This sequence encodes CASSQAGGETQYF. The chain combines TRBV7-7 with TRBJ2-5, with a weak D call TRBD1 (7 bases). With 5 bases removed from V and 5 bases from J, the gap between germline ends came to 12 bases. The CDR3 length is 13 residues. Looked up from germline, CDR1 is SSHAT and CDR2 is FNYEAQ (reference sequence).

This clone was observed a few times. This chain links TRBV4-2 with TRBJ2-1; tentatively, D is TRBD1 (6 bases). Trimming cost V 2 bases and J 6 bases, with 17 bases left between them. The CDR3 runs to 16 residues. Germline V gene lookup returns CDR1 LGHNA and CDR2 YNFKEQ. CDR3 nucleotide sequence: TGTGCCAGCAGCCAACCTCAGGGGCCCCCAGCCAATGAGCAGTTCTTC. Translating gives CASSQPQGPPANEQFF.

The chain couples TRBV6-5 to TRBJ2-7; the D gene could be TRBD1 or TRBD2 (5 bases each). This CDR3 is built from 13 residues. V was cut by 11 bases and J by 11 bases, with 25 bases left in between. CDR1 is MNHEY, CDR2 SVGAGI, per germline. The CDR3 loop reads CACDLPGLVGEYF. The CDR3 nucleotides read TGTGCCTGCGACCTCCCCGGGCTAGTGGGGGAGTACTTC.

The chain joins TRBV5-6 to TRBJ1-2; perhaps TRBD1 as D (5 bases). Germline lookup yields CDR1 SGHDT and CDR2 YYEEEE. The CDR3 is 11 amino acids. V shed 2 bases and J shed 10 bases, with 9 bases lying between them. DNA of the CDR3: TGTGCCAGCAGCTTAGACAGCACCTACACCTTC. It specifies CASSLDSTYTF.

V and J are TRBV28 and TRBJ2-7, with D hard to call. V was clipped by 8 bases and J by 3 bases, with 14 bases between them. Per the germline V gene, CDR1 is MDHEN and CDR2 is SYDVKM. The CDR3 runs 13 residues. The CDR3 DNA sequence: TGTGCCAGCTTGGCCGGTGGGCACTACGAGCAGTACTTC. Protein sequence: CASLAGGHYEQYF. The variable domain in full, completed from reference TRBV28 and TRBJ2-7, reads DVKVTQSSRYLVKRTGEKVFLECVQDMDHENMFWYRQDPGLGLRLIYFSYDVKMKEKGDIPEGYSVSREKKERFSLILESASTNQTSMYLCASLAGGHYEQYFGPGTRLTVT.

In its sample, this clone was seen a few times. The V call is TRBV25-1, the J call TRBJ2-5, with a tentative D call TRBD2 (6 bases). Germline values: CDR1 MGHDK, CDR2 SYGVNS. Trimming stripped 5 bases from V and 4 bases from J, with 8 bases between. The CDR3 covers 12 residues. The DNA for the CDR3 is TGTGCCAGCAGTCGGGACTCAGAGACCCAGTACTTC. This sequence encodes CASSRDSETQYF.

This rearrangement joins TRBV4-2 to TRBJ2-5, with 12 bases fitting TRBD1. V trimming: 6 bases; J trimming: 2 bases; junction bases outside the gene matches: 10. Germline assignment: CDR1 LGHNA and CDR2 YNFKEQ. CDR3 length: 17 amino acids. CDR3 nucleotides: TGTGCCAGCAGTTCCGGGACAGGGGGCGGTTCACAAGAGACCCAGTACTTC. Its translation: CASSSGTGGGSQETQYF.

The J gene is TRBJ1-5, the V gene TRBV2; TRBD1 agrees at 7 bases. The CDR3 consists of 14 residues. Trimming cost V 7 bases and J 5 bases; bases outside gene matches: 8. Per the germline V gene, CDR1 is SNHLY and CDR2 is FYNNEI. The CDR3 region has the DNA TGTGCCAGCAACGGGGGGACAGAATATCAGCCCCAGCATTTT. Protein sequence: CASNGGTEYQPQHF.

This sequence joins TRBV7-2 and TRBJ2-2, with 11 bases that match TRBD2. The CDR3 has 15 residues. CDR1 SGHTA and CDR2 FQGNSA come from the germline V gene. V shed 4 bases and J 4 bases; nucleotides not matched to a gene: 2. CDR3 nucleotide sequence: TGTGCCAGCAGCTCTACTAGCGGGGGCACCGGGGAGCTGTTTTTT. Its translation is CASSSTSGGTGELFF. Together with reference TRBV7-2 and TRBJ2-2, the CDR3 gives the full variable domain: GAGVSQSPSNKVTEKGKDVELRCDPISGHTALYWYRQSLGQGLEFLIYFQGNSAPDKSGLPSDRFSAERTGGSVSTLTIQRTQQEDSAVYLCASSSTSGGTGELFFGEGSRLTVL.

CDR3 coding DNA: TGCGCCAGCAGGGCCCCATCTACAGATACGCAGTATTTT. This encodes CASRAPSTDTQYF. V gene TRBV5-1 combines with J gene TRBJ2-3; D remains ambiguous. Trimming removed 5 bases from V and 3 bases from J, with 10 bases in between. This CDR3 has 13 amino acids. CDR1 is SGHRS, CDR2 YFSETQ, per germline.

The chain couples TRBV4-2 to TRBJ2-5; possibly TRBD2 for D (6 bases). V lost 3 bases to trimming and J lost 5 bases, with 13 bases between them. The V gene's germline CDR1 is LGHNA and CDR2 YNFKEQ. This CDR3 has 14 residues. CDR3 nucleotides: TGTGCCAGCAGCCAGGGTAGCGGAATTGAGACCCAGTACTTC. Its protein product is CASSQGSGIETQYF.

The gene calls are TRBV9 and TRBJ2-5; 7 bases fit TRBD2. The CDR3 runs to 14 residues. J was trimmed by 6 bases and V by 0 bases; bases with no gene match: 5. Germline V gene lookup returns CDR1 SGDLS and CDR2 YYNGEE. The CDR3 nucleotides are TGTGCCAGCAGCGTAGACGGCGGGGGAAAGACCCAGTACTTC. Its translation is CASSVDGGGKTQYF. The full variable domain, rest sourced from reference TRBV9 and TRBJ2-5, is DSGVTQTPKHLITATGQRVTLRCSPRSGDLSVYWYQQSLDQGLQFLIQYYNGEERAKGNILERFSAQQFPDLHSELNLSSLELGDSALYFCASSVDGGGKTQYFGPGTRLLVL.

This clone has only a few counts. V gene TRBV14 combines with J gene TRBJ2-7, with unresolved D. Per germline, CDR1 SGHDN and CDR2 FVKESK. V lost 0 bases and J lost 2, with 14 bases in between. The CDR3 extends over 16 amino acids. CDR3 bases: TGTGCCAGCAGCCAAGATTTCGGATATTACCCCTACGAGCAGTACTTC. This sequence encodes CASSQDFGYYPYEQYF. The whole variable domain, remainder taken from reference TRBV14 and TRBJ2-7, is EAGVTQFPSHSVIEKGQTVTLRCDPISGHDNLYWYRRVMGKEIKFLLHFVKESKQDESGMPNNRFLAERTGGTYSTLKVQPAELEDSGVYFCASSQDFGYYPYEQYFGPGTRLTVT.

This clone was counted only a few times. The rearrangement links TRBV7-2 to TRBJ1-2; D is unclear. The CDR3 totals 14 residues. CDR1 and CDR2 from the germline V gene are SGHTA and FQGNSA. V was shortened by 4 bases and J by 4 bases, with 13 bases between the two germline ends. The CDR3 DNA sequence: TGTGCCAGCAGCTCCCGGAGGGCTGGCTATGGCTACACCTTC. Translation gives CASSSRRAGYGYTF.

The table lists this clone with a few counts. V usage is TRBV15 and J usage is TRBJ2-3, with 7 bases fitting TRBD2. The CDR3 loop spans 16 amino acids. After removal of 5 bases from V and 1 base from J, the junction contained 9 bases not matched to a gene. Germline V gives CDR1 LNHNV, CDR2 YYDKDF (reference sequence). The CDR3 protein is CATSLSGGRGTDTQYF. CDR3 DNA: TGTGCCACCAGCCTCAGCGGCGGGAGAGGCACAGATACGCAGTATTTT.

This clone was counted between two and nine times. V and J are TRBV7-3 and TRBJ1-1; D call uncertain. The CDR3 has 14 amino acids. Germline CDR1 reads SGHTA; CDR2 reads FQGTGA. Trimming stripped 2 bases from V and 7 bases from J, with 14 bases between. DNA of the CDR3: TGTGCCAGCAGCTTAGGCGCCGGCCGACGTGAAGCTTTCTTT. Its translation: CASSLGAGRREAFF.

The chain combines TRBV7-2 with TRBJ2-1; 7 bases map to TRBD2. This CDR3 is 17 amino acids long. V was clipped by 1 base and J by 7 bases; unmatched bases: 13. The germline V gene encodes CDR1 SGHTA and CDR2 FQGNSA. CDR3 DNA: TGTGCCAGCAGCTTAGTTGGGCGGGCGGGAGTGCGTAATGAGCAGTTCTTC. It encodes CASSLVGRAGVRNEQFF.

This clone appeared a few times. The chain couples TRBV7-9 to TRBJ2-1; TRBD2 matches 15 bases. This CDR3 comprises 16 residues. The germline V gene has CDR1 SEHNR and CDR2 FQNEAQ (reference sequence). V shed 7 bases and J 3 bases; nucleotides not matched to a gene: 4. CDR3 nucleotides: TGTGCCAGCATCGGACTAGCGGGGGGGCTCTACAATGAGCAGTTCTTC. Translated: CASIGLAGGLYNEQFF. Together with reference TRBV7-9 and TRBJ2-1, the CDR3 gives the full variable domain: DTGVSQNPRHKITKRGQNVTFRCDPISEHNRLYWYRQTLGQGPEFLTYFQNEAQLEKSRLLSDRFSAERPKGSFSTLEIQRTEQGDSAMYLCASIGLAGGLYNEQFFGPGTRLTVL.

V is TRBV7-2 and J is TRBJ2-2; D is perhaps TRBD1 (5 bases). CDR1 SGHTA and CDR2 FQGNSA come from the germline V gene. The CDR3 is 13 amino acids. The V end was cut by 5 bases, the J end by 5 bases, with 9 bases between. The CDR3 DNA is TGTGCCAGCAGCCAACGACAGACCGGGGAGCTGTTTTTT. As protein: CASSQRQTGELFF.